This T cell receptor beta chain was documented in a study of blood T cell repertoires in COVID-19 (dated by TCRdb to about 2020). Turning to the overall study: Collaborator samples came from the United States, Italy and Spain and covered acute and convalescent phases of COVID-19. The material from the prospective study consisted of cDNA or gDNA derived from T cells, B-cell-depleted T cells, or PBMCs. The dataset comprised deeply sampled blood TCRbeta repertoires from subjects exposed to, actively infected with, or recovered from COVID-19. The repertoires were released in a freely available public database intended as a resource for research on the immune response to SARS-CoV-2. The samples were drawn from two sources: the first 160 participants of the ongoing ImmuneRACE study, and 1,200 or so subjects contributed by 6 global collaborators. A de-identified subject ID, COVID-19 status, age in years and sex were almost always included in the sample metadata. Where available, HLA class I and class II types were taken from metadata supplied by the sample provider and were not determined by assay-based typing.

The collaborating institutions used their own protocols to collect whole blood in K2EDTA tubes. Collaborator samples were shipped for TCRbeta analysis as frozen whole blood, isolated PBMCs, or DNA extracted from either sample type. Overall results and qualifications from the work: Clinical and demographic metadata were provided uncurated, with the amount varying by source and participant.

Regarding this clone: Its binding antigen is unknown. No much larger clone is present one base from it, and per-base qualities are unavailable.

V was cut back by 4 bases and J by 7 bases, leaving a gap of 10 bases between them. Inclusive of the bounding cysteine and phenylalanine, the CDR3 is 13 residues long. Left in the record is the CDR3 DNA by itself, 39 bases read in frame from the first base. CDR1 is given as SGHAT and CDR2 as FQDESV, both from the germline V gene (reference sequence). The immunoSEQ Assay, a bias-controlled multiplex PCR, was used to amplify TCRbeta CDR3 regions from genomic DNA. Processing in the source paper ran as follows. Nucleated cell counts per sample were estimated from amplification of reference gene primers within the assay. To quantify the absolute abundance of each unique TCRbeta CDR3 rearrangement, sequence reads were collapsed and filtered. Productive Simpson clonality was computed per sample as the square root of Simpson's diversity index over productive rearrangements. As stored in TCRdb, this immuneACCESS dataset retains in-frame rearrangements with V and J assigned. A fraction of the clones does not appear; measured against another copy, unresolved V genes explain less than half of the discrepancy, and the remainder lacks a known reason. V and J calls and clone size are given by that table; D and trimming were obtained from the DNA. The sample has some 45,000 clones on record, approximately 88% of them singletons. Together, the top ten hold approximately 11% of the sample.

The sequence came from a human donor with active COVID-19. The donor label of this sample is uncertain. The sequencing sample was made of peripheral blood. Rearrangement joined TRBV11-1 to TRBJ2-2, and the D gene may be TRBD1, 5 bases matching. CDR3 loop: CASSYQGSGELFF. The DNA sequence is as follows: TGTGCCAGCAGCTATCAGGGCAGCGGGGAGCTGTTTTTT. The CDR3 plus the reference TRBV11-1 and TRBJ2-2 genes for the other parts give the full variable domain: EAEVAQSPRYKITEKSQAVAFWCDPISGHATLYWYRQILGQGPELLVQFQDESVVDDSQLPKDRFSAERLKGVDSTLKIQPAELGDSAMYLCASSYQGSGELFFGEGSRLTVL.